The next 6 T cell receptor beta chains were all read from a single sample in a study of cytomegalovirus exposure and HLA in healthy donors. This PCR relied on a set of 60 Vbeta primers and 13 Jbeta primers. Sequencing used immunoSEQ multiplex PCR; TCRdb keeps in-frame clones, though not all of them. The sample holds about 140,000 clones; 65% to 85% are singletons and the top ten take 4% to 4.5%. The sequencing sample was made of PBMCs. All receptors come from a woman in her forties in good health and CMV-seropositive.

V is TRBV5-4 and J is TRBJ1-2; 7 bases map to TRBD1. V trimming: 2 bases; J trimming: 0 bases; junction bases outside the gene matches: 10. The CDR3 is made up of 17 amino acids. The germline V gene encodes CDR1 SGHNT and CDR2 YYREEE (reference sequence). The CDR3 DNA sequence: TGTGCCAGCAGCTTTGGCAACAGGGGCAAAGCTAACTATGGCTACACCTTC. It codes for CASSFGNRGKANYGYTF.

The chain is built from TRBV30 and TRBJ2-1; 7 positions agree with TRBD1. CDR3 size: 14 residues. With V trimmed by 1 base and J by 5 bases, 5 bases remained unmatched. The germline gives CDR1 GTSNPN, CDR2 SVGIG (reference sequence). DNA of the CDR3: TGTGCCTGGAGTGAGATGGGACAGAACAATGAGCAGTTCTTC. Its protein is CAWSEMGQNNEQFF.

The V call is TRBV5-6, the J call TRBJ2-2, with D perhaps matching TRBD1 (5 bases). This CDR3 is built from 15 residues. V was clipped by 2 bases and J by 5 bases, with 13 bases between them. Germline V lookup: CDR1 SGHDT, CDR2 YYEEEE. The CDR3 DNA is TGTGCCAGCAGCTTTAAATTGAAGGGGACCGGGGAGCTGTTTTTT. Encoded protein: CASSFKLKGTGELFF.

The sample holds one count of this clone. The chain has TRBV28 and TRBJ1-5; perhaps TRBD1 as D (6 bases). The V end lost 5 bases, the J end lost 1 base, and 15 bases lay between the germline ends. CDR1 and CDR2 from the germline V gene are MDHEN and SYDVKM. The CDR3 totals 16 residues. The CDR3 region is CASSRQTGLSNQPQHF. DNA of the CDR3: TGTGCCAGCAGTCGCCAGACAGGTCTAAGCAATCAGCCCCAGCATTTT.

The chain carries TRBV11-3 and TRBJ2-2, with a tentative D call TRBD1 (6 bases). Trimming took off 0 bases at V and 5 bases at J, with 10 bases between the two ends. This CDR3 has 15 amino acids. Looked up from germline, CDR1 is SGHNT and CDR2 is YENEEA. The CDR3, as DNA: TGTGCCAGCAGCTTAGAGGGACACCTTACCGGGGAGCTGTTTTTT. Translated, it gives CASSLEGHLTGELFF.

The chain employs TRBV28 and TRBJ1-1; D gene uncertain. Trimming cost V 5 bases and J 4 bases, with 11 bases left between them. Germline lookup yields CDR1 MDHEN and CDR2 SYDVKM. This CDR3 spans 13 amino acids. The chain's CDR3 is CASSPRVGTEAFF. The CDR3 DNA follows: TGTGCCAGCAGTCCCCGCGTTGGCACTGAAGCTTTCTTT.